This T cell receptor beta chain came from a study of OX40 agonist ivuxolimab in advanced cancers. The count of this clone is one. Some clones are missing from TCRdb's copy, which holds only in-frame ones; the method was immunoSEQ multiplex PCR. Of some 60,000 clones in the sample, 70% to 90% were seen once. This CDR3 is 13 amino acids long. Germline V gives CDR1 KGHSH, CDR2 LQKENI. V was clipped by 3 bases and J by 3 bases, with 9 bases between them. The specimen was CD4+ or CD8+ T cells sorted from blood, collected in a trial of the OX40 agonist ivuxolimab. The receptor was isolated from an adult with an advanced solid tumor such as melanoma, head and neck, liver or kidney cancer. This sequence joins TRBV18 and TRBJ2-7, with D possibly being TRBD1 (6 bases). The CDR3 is CASSPRQDYEQYF. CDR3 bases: TGTGCCAGCTCACCCCGACAGGACTACGAGCAGTACTTC.